The sequence of this TCR beta chain was determined in a study of CD8+ T cells in alopecia areata. Study results and limitations: Among patients, TCR sharing was less clear than in mice, a difference possibly due in part to HLA diversity in the patient population.

The CDR3 is made up of 15 amino acids. Germline CDR1 reads LNHDA; CDR2 reads SQIVND (reference sequence). Between the trimmed V and J ends, which lost 9 bases and 1 base, there was a span of 18 bases. Details on this clone: Its antigen is undetermined.

Sequencing templates came from extracted RNA that was reverse transcribed into cDNA. The assay was immunoSEQ multiplex PCR, and TCRdb's table has in-frame clones only and misses some. The sample has 140,000 to 150,000 clones, around 49% seen once. The receptor's source is a human donor with alopecia areata. Sequences were derived from CD4+ T cells sorted from blood, sampled at week 0. The rearrangement uses TRBV19 and TRBJ1-2; TRBD1 is a possible D gene (6 bases). The CDR3 DNA reads as TGTGCCAGCTTCAGAGCCGGGACAAGTAACTATGGCTACACCTTC. Amino acid sequence: CASFRAGTSNYGYTF.